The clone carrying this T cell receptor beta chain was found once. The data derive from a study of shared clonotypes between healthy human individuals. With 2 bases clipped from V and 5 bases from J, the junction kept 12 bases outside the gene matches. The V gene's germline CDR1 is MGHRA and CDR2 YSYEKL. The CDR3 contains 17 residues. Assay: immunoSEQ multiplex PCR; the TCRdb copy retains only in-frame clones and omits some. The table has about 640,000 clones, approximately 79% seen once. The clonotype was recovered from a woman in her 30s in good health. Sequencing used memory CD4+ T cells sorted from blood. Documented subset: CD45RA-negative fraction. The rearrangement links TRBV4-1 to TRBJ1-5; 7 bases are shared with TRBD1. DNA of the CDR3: TGCGCCAGCAGCCAACCAACGGGGGGGACAGAACATCAGCCCCAGCATTTT. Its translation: CASSQPTGGTEHQPQHF.